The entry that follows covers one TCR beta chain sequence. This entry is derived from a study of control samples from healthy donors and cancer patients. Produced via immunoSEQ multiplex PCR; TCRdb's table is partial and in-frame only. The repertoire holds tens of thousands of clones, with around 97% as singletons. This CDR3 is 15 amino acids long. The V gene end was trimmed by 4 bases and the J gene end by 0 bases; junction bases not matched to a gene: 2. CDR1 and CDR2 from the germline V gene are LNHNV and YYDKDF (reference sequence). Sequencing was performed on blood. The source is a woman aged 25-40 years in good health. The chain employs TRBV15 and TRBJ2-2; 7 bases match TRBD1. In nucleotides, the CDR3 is TGTGCCACCAGCATGGGACAGTCGAACACCGGGGAGCTGTTTTTT. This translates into CATSMGQSNTGELFF.